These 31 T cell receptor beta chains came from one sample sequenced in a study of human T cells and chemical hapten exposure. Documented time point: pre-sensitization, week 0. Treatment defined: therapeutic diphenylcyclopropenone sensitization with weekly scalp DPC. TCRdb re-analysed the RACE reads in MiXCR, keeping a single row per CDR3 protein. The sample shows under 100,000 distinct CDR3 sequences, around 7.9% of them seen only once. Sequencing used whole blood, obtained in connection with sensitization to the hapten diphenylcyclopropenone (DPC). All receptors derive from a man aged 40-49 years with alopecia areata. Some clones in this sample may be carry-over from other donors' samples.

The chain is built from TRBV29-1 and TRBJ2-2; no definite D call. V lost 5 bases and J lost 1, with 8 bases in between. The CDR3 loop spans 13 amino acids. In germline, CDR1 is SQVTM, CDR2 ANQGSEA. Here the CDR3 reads CSVCQLNTGELFF. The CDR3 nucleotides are TGCAGCGTTTGCCAACTGAACACCGGGGAGCTGTTTTTT.

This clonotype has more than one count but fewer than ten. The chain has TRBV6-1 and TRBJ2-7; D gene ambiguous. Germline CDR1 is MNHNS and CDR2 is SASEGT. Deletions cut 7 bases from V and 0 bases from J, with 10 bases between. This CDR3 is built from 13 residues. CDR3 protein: CASILADSYEQYF. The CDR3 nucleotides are TGTGCCAGCATCTTGGCGGACTCCTACGAGCAGTACTTC.

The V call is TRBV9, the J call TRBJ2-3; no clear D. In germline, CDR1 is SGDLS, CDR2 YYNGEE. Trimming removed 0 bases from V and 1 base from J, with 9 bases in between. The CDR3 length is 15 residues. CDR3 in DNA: TGTGCCAGCAGCGTAGGGCGGCTCCGCACAGATACGCAGTATTTT. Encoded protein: CASSVGRLRTDTQYF.

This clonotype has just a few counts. The CDR3 DNA reads TGTGCCAGCAGCTTGAGGTTGCTAGCGGGAATCTGGTACTTC. It specifies CASSLRLLAGIWYF. The chain couples TRBV5-6 to TRBJ2-7; 9 nucleotides line up with TRBD2. The germline CDR1 and CDR2 sequences are SGHDT and YYEEEE. The CDR3 spans 14 residues. V was clipped by 1 base and J by 12 bases; unmatched bases: 11. Looking up the rest from reference TRBV5-6 and TRBJ2-7 gives the full variable domain: DAGVTQSPTHLIKTRGQQVTLRCSPKSGHDTVSWYQQALGQGPQFIFQYYEEEERQRGNFPDRFSGHQFPNYSSELNVNALLLGDSALYLCASSLRLLAGIWYFGPGTRLTVT.

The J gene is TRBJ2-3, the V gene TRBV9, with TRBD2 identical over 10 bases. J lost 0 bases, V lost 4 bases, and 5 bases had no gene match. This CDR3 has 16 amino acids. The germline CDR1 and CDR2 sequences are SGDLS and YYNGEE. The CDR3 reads CASSTGTSVSTDTQYF. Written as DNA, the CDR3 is TGTGCCAGCAGCACTGGGACTAGCGTGAGCACAGATACGCAGTATTTT.

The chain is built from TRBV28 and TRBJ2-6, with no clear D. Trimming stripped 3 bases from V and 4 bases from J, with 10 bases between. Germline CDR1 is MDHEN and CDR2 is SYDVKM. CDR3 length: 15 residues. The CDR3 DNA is TGTGCCAGCAGTTTTGAAGGCGCCGGGGCCAACGTCCTGACTTTC. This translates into CASSFEGAGANVLTF.

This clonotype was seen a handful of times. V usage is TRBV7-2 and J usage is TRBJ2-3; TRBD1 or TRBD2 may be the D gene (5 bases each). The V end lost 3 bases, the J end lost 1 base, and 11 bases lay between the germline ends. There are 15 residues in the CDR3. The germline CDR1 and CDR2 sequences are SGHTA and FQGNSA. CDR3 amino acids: CASSFDMGGTDTQYF. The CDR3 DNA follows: TGTGCCAGCAGCTTCGACATGGGGGGCACAGATACGCAGTATTTT.

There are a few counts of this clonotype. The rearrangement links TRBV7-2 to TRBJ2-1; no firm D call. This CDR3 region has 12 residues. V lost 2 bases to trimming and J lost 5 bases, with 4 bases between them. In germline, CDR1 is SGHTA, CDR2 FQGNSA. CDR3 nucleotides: TGTGCCAGCAGCTTATTAAACAATGAGCAGTTCTTC. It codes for CASSLLNNEQFF. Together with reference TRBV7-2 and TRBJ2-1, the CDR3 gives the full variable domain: GAGVSQSPSNKVTEKGKDVELRCDPISGHTALYWYRQSLGQGLEFLIYFQGNSAPDKSGLPSDRFSAERTGGSVSTLTIQRTQQEDSAVYLCASSLLNNEQFFGPGTRLTVL.

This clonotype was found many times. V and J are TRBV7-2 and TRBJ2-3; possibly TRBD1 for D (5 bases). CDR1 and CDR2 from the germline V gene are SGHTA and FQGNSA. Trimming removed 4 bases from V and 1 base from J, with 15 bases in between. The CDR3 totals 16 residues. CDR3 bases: TGTGCCAGCAGCTCCACAGGAACGTTCGGCACAGATACGCAGTATTTT. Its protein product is CASSSTGTFGTDTQYF.

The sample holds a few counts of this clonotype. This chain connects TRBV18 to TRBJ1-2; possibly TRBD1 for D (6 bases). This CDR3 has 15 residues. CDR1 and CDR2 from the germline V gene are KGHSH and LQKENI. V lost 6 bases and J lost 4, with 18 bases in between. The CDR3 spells CASSSRGGLIYGYTF. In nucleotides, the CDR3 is TGTGCCAGCTCTTCCCGGGGGGGGCTGATCTATGGCTACACCTTC.

The CDR3 DNA is TGTGCCACCAGTGGTCCGGGACCCTTGTATACAGATACGCAGTATTTT. Its protein product is CATSGPGPLYTDTQYF. The chain combines TRBV24-1 with TRBJ2-3; either TRBD1 or TRBD2 may supply D (5 bases each). V was clipped by 5 bases and J by 3 bases, with 17 bases between them. The germline CDR1 and CDR2 sequences are KGHDR and SFDVKD. CDR3 length: 16 residues.

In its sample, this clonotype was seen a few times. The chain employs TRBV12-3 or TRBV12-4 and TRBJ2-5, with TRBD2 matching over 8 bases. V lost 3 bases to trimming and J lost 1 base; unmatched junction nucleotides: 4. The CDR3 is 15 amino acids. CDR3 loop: CASSFGGRFQETQYF. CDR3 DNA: TGTGCCAGCAGTTTCGGCGGGAGGTTCCAAGAGACCCAGTACTTC.

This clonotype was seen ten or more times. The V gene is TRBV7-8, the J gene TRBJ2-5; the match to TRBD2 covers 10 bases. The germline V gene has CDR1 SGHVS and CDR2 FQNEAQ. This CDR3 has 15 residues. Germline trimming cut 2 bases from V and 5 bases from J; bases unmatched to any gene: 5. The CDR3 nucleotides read TGTGCCAGCAGCTTAATAAGCGGGAGGGTGGAGACCCAGTACTTC. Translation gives CASSLISGRVETQYF.

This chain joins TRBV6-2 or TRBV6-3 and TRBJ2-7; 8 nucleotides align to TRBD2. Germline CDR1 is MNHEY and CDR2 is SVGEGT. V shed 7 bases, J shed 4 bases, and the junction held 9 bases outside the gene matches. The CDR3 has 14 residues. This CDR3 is CASTGVLAGYEQYV. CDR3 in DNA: TGTGCCAGCACGGGGGTTCTAGCGGGTTACGAGCAGTACGTC.

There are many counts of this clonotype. The CDR3 region is CSTTGLAGVGRRDTQYF. The CDR3 DNA sequence: TGCAGTACCACCGGACTAGCGGGAGTGGGTCGGAGAGATACGCAGTATTTT. V gene TRBV20-1 combines with J gene TRBJ2-3; 13 positions agree with TRBD2. Germline loops: CDR1 DFQATT, CDR2 SNEGSKA (reference sequence). The CDR3 contains 17 residues. V shed 8 bases, J shed 5 bases, and the junction held 16 bases outside the gene matches.

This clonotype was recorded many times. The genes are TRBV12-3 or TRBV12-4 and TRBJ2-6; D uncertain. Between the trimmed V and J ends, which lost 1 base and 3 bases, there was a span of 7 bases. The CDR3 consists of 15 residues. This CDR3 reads CASSLGVLGANVLTF. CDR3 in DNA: TGTGCCAGCAGTTTAGGGGTTCTTGGGGCCAACGTCCTGACTTTC.

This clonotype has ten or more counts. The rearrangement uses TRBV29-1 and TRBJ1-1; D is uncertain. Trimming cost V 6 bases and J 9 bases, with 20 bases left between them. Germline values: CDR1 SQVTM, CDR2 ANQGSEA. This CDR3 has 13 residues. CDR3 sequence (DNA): TGCAGCGTGAGAAGAGTAATAGATCTGAAAGCTTTCTTT. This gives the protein CSVRRVIDLKAFF. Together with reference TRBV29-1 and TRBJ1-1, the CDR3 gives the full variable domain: SAVISQKPSRDICQRGTSLTIQCQVDSQVTMMFWYRQQPGQSLTLIATANQGSEATYESGFVIDKFPISRPNLTFSTLTVSNMSPEDSSIYLCSVRRVIDLKAFFGQGTRLTVV.

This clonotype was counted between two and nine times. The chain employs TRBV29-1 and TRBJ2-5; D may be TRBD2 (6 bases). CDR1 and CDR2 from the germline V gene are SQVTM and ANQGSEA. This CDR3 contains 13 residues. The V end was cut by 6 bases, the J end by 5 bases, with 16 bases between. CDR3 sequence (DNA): TGCAGCGTCCAGCGGGCTTCCAGTGAGACCCAGTACTTC. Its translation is CSVQRASSETQYF.

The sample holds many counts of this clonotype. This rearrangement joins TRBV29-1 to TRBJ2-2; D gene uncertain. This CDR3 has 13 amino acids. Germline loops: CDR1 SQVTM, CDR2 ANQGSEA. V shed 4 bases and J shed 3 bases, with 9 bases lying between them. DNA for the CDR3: TGCAGCGTTGGGTCCTCCTACACCGGGGAGCTGTTTTTT. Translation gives CSVGSSYTGELFF.

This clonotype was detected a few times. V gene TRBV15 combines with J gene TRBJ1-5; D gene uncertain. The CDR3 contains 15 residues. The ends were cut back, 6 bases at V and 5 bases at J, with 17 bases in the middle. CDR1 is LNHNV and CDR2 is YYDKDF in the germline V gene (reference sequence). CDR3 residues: CATSITGLPYQPQHF. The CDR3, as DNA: TGTGCCACCAGTATAACCGGACTGCCTTATCAGCCCCAGCATTTT.

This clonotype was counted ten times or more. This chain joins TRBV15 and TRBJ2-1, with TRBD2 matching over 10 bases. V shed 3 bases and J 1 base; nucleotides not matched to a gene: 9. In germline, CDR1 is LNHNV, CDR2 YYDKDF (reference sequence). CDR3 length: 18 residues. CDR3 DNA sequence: TGTGCCACCAGCAGTTATGGGGTAGCGGGAGGATCCTACAATGAGCAGTTCTTC. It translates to CATSSYGVAGGSYNEQFF.

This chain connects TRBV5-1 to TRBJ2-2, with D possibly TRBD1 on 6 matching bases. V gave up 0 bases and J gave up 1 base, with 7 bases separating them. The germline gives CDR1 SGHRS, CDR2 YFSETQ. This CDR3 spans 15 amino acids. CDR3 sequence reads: CASSLAGQNTGELFF. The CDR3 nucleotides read TGCGCCAGCAGCTTGGCGGGACAGAACACCGGGGAGCTGTTTTTT.

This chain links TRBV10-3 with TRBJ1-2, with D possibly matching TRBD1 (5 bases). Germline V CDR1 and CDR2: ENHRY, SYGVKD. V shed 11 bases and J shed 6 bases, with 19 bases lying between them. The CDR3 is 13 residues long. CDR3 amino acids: CAARLTATHGYTF. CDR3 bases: TGTGCCGCCCGGTTGACAGCTACTCATGGCTACACCTTC.

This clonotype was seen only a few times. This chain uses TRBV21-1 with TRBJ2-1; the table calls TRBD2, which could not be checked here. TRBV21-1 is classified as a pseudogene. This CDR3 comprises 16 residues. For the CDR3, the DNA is TGTGCCAGCACCCGAAGGGGTCTAGCTTTGGTCAATGAGCAGTTCTTC. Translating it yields CASTRRGLALVNEQFF.

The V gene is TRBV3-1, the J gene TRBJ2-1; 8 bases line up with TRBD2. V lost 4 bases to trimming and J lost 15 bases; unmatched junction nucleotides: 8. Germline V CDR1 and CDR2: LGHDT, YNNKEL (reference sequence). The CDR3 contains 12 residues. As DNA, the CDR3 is TGTGCCAGCAGCCCAGAGCGGGAGTCCTTGTTCTTC. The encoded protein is CASSPERESLFF.

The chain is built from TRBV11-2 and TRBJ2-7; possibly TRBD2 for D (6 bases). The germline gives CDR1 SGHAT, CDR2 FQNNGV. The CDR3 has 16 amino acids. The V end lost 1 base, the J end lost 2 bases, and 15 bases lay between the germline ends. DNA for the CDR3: TGTGCCAGCAGCTTAGTGGGGGAACTAGCCACCTACGAGCAGTACGTC. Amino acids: CASSLVGELATYEQYV.

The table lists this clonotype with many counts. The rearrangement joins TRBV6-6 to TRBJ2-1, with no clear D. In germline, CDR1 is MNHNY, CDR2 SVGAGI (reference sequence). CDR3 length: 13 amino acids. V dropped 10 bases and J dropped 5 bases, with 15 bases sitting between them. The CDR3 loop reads CATQKPAHNEQFF. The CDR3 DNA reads TGTGCCACCCAGAAACCCGCTCACAATGAGCAGTTCTTC.

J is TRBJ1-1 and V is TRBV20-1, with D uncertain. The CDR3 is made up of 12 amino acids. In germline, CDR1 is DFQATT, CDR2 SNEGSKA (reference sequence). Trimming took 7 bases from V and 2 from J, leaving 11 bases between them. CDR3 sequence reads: CSGSPVNTEAFF. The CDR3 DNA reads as TGCAGTGGCAGCCCAGTTAACACTGAAGCTTTCTTT.

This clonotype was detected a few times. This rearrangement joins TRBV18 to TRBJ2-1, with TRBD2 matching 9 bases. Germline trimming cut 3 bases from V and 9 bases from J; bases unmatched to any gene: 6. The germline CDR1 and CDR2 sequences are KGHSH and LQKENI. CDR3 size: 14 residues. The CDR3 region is CASSPGTSFSEQFF. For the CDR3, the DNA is TGTGCCAGCTCACCGGGGACTAGCTTTTCTGAGCAGTTCTTC.

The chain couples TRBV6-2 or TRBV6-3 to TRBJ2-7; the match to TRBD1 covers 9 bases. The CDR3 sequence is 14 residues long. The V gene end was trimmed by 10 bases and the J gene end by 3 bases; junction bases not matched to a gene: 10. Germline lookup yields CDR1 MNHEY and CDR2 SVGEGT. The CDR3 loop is CATSATGGLYEQYF. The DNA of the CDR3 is TGTGCCACCTCCGCGACAGGGGGGCTCTACGAGCAGTACTTC.

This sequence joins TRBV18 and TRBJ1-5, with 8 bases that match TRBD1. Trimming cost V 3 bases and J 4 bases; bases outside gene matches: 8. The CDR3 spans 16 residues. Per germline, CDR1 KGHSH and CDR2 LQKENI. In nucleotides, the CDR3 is TGTGCCAGCTCACCTACTGACAGGGGCACTAATCAGCCCCAGCATTTT. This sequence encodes CASSPTDRGTNQPQHF. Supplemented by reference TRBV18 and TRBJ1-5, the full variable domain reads NAGVMQNPRHLVRRRGQEARLRCSPMKGHSHVYWYRQLPEEGLKFMVYLQKENIIDESGMPKERFSAEFPKEGPSILRIQQVVRGDSAAYFCASSPTDRGTNQPQHFGDGTRLSIL.